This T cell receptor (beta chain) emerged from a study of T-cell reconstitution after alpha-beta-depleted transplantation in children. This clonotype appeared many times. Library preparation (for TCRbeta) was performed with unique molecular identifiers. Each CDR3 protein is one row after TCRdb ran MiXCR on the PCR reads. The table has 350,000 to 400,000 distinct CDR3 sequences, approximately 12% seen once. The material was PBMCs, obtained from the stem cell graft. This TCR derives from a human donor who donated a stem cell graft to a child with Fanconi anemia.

CDR3 protein: CASSSAGTTNTGELFF. Here the CDR3 DNA reads TGTGCCAGCAGCTCGGCAGGGACTACGAACACCGGGGAGCTGTTTTTT. The chain uses TRBV5-6 and TRBJ2-2; the match to TRBD2 covers 7 bases. The junction had 5 bases not matched to a gene; V was cut back by 3 bases and J by 0 bases. This CDR3 has 16 residues. Germline lookup yields CDR1 SGHDT and CDR2 YYEEEE.